Each of the 5 T cell receptor beta chains below was sequenced from the same sample in a study of early stage breast cancer tumors. TCRdb's copy holds only in-frame clones and misses some; the assay was immunoSEQ multiplex PCR. The sample holds 70,000 or so clones, approximately 80% seen once. The specimen was blood. All receptors come from a person in their 40s with breast cancer.

The chain has TRBV7-2 and TRBJ2-3; D gene unclear. Germline V gene lookup returns CDR1 SGHTA and CDR2 FQGNSA. The CDR3 has 13 amino acids. Trimming took off 5 bases at V and 4 bases at J, with 10 bases between the two ends. In DNA form, the CDR3 reads TGTGCCAGCAGCGCGCGGAGTGCAGATACGCAGTATTTT. This translates into CASSARSADTQYF. Full variable domain (missing parts from reference TRBV7-2 and TRBJ2-3): GAGVSQSPSNKVTEKGKDVELRCDPISGHTALYWYRQSLGQGLEFLIYFQGNSAPDKSGLPSDRFSAERTGGSVSTLTIQRTQQEDSAVYLCASSARSADTQYFGPGTRLTVL.

The chain recombines TRBV28 with TRBJ2-5; weak D call: TRBD2 (6 bases). This CDR3 region has 14 residues. The germline CDR1 and CDR2 sequences are MDHEN and SYDVKM. Trimming took off 4 bases at V and 4 bases at J, with 13 bases between the two ends. For the CDR3, the DNA is TGTGCCAGCAGTTGGGAGGCCACCGGAGAGACCCAGTACTTC. It is translated as CASSWEATGETQYF.

The chain recombines TRBV28 with TRBJ1-1; a possible D gene is TRBD1 (5 bases). This CDR3 contains 12 residues. Trimming cost V 7 bases and J 6 bases, with 12 bases left between them. Germline-derived CDR1 and CDR2 are MDHEN and SYDVKM. CDR3 sequence reads: CASKEGLSEAFF. DNA of the CDR3: TGTGCCAGCAAGGAGGGGCTCTCTGAAGCTTTCTTT. Supplemented by reference TRBV28 and TRBJ1-1, the full variable domain reads DVKVTQSSRYLVKRTGEKVFLECVQDMDHENMFWYRQDPGLGLRLIYFSYDVKMKEKGDIPEGYSVSREKKERFSLILESASTNQTSMYLCASKEGLSEAFFGQGTRLTVV.

V gene TRBV9 combines with J gene TRBJ2-2, with a tentative D call TRBD2 (6 bases). Between the trimmed V and J ends, which lost 4 bases and 7 bases, there was a span of 23 bases. Germline assignment: CDR1 SGDLS and CDR2 YYNGEE. The CDR3 is made up of 17 amino acids. The CDR3 region has the DNA TGTGCCAGCAGCCTTCGGGCCTCGGCGGGATATGTCGGGGAGCTGTTTTTT. Its protein product is CASSLRASAGYVGELFF. Drawing the rest from reference TRBV9 and TRBJ2-2, the complete variable domain is DSGVTQTPKHLITATGQRVTLRCSPRSGDLSVYWYQQSLDQGLQFLIQYYNGEERAKGNILERFSAQQFPDLHSELNLSSLELGDSALYFCASSLRASAGYVGELFFGEGSRLTVL.

The chain joins TRBV6-6 to TRBJ1-1, with a possible D match to TRBD1 (6 bases). Germline-derived CDR1 and CDR2 are MNHNY and SVGAGI (reference sequence). This CDR3 contains 12 residues. V was cut by 5 bases and J by 5 bases, with 9 bases left in between. CDR3: CASSPDRTEAFF. The CDR3, as DNA: TGTGCCAGCAGTCCCGACAGGACTGAAGCTTTCTTT.